The T cell receptor beta chain described here comes from a study of early stage breast cancer tumors. Findings of the study overall: Enriched TCRB sequences shared across patients were mostly commonly generated sequences.

Remarks on this clone: Its antigen is not identified.

The data were produced by immunoSEQ multiplex PCR, yet TCRdb's version contains in-frame clones alone and is incomplete. Of around 30,000 clones in the sample, approximately 76% were seen once. V was cut by 0 bases and J by 8 bases, with 2 bases left in between. The length of the CDR3 is 10 residues. Germline CDR1 is SGHRS and CDR2 is YFSETQ. The sample was blood. The rearrangement joins TRBV5-1 to TRBJ1-2; D is unclear. This TCR was sampled from a person aged 45 to 59 with breast cancer. The CDR3: CASSLDGYTF. CDR3 coding DNA: TGCGCCAGCAGCTTGGACGGCTACACCTTC.